A single sample gave rise to the 15 T cell receptor beta chains below, sequenced in a study of blood T cell repertoires in COVID-19. TCRdb's table, derived via immunoSEQ multiplex PCR, lists solely in-frame clones and lacks some. This repertoire shows approximately 450,000 clones, 75% to 90% found once; its top ten account for roughly 1.1%. The source material was PBMCs or T cells enriched from blood (not recorded which). The receptors shown here come from a man younger than 45 who had recovered from COVID-19.

The J gene is TRBJ2-1, the V gene TRBV4-2; D is unresolved. Trimming took 0 bases from V and 1 from J, leaving 7 bases between them. Looked up from germline, CDR1 is LGHNA and CDR2 is YNFKEQ. The CDR3 totals 15 residues. In nucleotides, the CDR3 is TGTGCCAGCAGCCAAGATCTTGTTTCCTACAATGAGCAGTTCTTC. This translates into CASSQDLVSYNEQFF.

The rearrangement joins TRBV28 to TRBJ2-4; 11 bases are a match to TRBD1. Per the germline V gene, CDR1 is MDHEN and CDR2 is SYDVKM. J was trimmed by 5 bases and V by 5 bases; bases with no gene match: 8. This CDR3 has 16 residues. The CDR3: CASSTQGQGGQNIQYF. Here the CDR3 DNA reads TGTGCCAGCAGTACACAGGGACAGGGGGGCCAAAACATTCAGTACTTC.

The chain is built from TRBV10-1 and TRBJ2-3; TRBD1 matches at 11 bases. Germline V gene lookup returns CDR1 WNHNN and CDR2 SYGVQD (reference sequence). The CDR3 has 15 residues. Trimming cost V 6 bases and J 4 bases; bases outside gene matches: 6. The CDR3 region has the DNA TGCGCCAGCAGGAGGGACAGGGGGGTCTCAGATACGCAGTATTTT. This codes for CASRRDRGVSDTQYF.

The chain is built from TRBV18 and TRBJ1-4, with D perhaps TRBD1 (6 bases). The CDR3 spans 15 residues. Germline values: CDR1 KGHSH, CDR2 LQKENI. The V gene lost 0 bases and the J gene lost 4 bases, with 9 bases spanning the gap. The DNA of the CDR3 is TGTGCCAGCTCACCACCCGGGACAAGTAATGAAAAACTGTTTTTT. Protein sequence: CASSPPGTSNEKLFF. The whole variable domain, remainder taken from reference TRBV18 and TRBJ1-4, is NAGVMQNPRHLVRRRGQEARLRCSPMKGHSHVYWYRQLPEEGLKFMVYLQKENIIDESGMPKERFSAEFPKEGPSILRIQQVVRGDSAAYFCASSPPGTSNEKLFFGSGTQLSVL.

The chain carries TRBV19 and TRBJ2-3; no clear D gene. Germline CDR1 LNHDA, CDR2 SQIVND (reference sequence). The V end was cut by 6 bases, the J end by 5 bases, with 9 bases between. CDR3 length equals 12 residues. This chain's CDR3 is CASSFLEDTQYF. DNA of the CDR3: TGTGCCAGTAGCTTCCTAGAAGATACGCAGTATTTT.

This clone came up once. The J gene is TRBJ2-1, the V gene TRBV30, with 10 bases identical to TRBD2. Germline CDR1 GTSNPN, CDR2 SVGIG (reference sequence). This CDR3 has 14 residues. The V gene end was trimmed by 0 bases and the J gene end by 7 bases; junction bases not matched to a gene: 3. CDR3 DNA sequence: TGTGCCTGGAGTGTATTTAGCGGGAGGAATGAGCAGTTCTTC. The encoded protein is CAWSVFSGRNEQFF.

A word on this clone: An end of the junction does not agree with germline; a read error may underlie this. The chain uses TRBV7-7 and TRBJ2-5; possibly TRBD1 for D (6 bases). Per the germline V gene, CDR1 is SSHAT and CDR2 is FNYEAQ (reference sequence). The CDR3 has 16 amino acids. CDR3 sequence (DNA): TGTGCTAGCAGCTTAGGAGTACAGGGAACCCAAGAGACCCAGTACTTC. It is translated as CASSLGVQGTQETQYF.

This clone was counted only a few times. This chain joins TRBV19 and TRBJ1-5; D ambiguous. The CDR3 is 15 residues long. V gave up 6 bases and J gave up 7 bases, with 19 bases separating them. Germline CDR1 LNHDA, CDR2 SQIVND (reference sequence). As DNA, the CDR3 is TGTGCCAGTAGAGACTCGACCCGTATGGTCCAGCCCCAGCATTTT. This translates into CASRDSTRMVQPQHF.

V usage is TRBV6-5 and J usage is TRBJ1-5, with 8 bases identical to TRBD1. V dropped 6 bases and J dropped 4; count of bases not matched to a gene: 8. Per the germline V gene, CDR1 is MNHEY and CDR2 is SVGAGI. This CDR3 is built from 15 residues. The CDR3 is CASRPQGALNQPQHF. CDR3 nucleotide sequence: TGTGCCAGCAGACCCCAGGGGGCTCTAAATCAGCCCCAGCATTTT.

The chain recombines TRBV5-1 with TRBJ2-5; 9 bases are a match to TRBD1. This CDR3 has 17 residues. V dropped 4 bases and J dropped 2; count of bases not matched to a gene: 12. CDR1 and CDR2 from the germline V gene are SGHRS and YFSETQ. The CDR3 DNA follows: TGCGCCAGCAGCCCAGGGACAGGGAGAATGATACAAGAGACCCAGTACTTC. It translates to CASSPGTGRMIQETQYF.

The rearrangement links TRBV7-9 to TRBJ2-1; D possibly corresponds to TRBD1 (6 bases). The ends were cut back, 0 bases at V and 8 bases at J, with 11 bases in the middle. The germline V gene has CDR1 SEHNR and CDR2 FQNEAQ (reference sequence). The CDR3 has 14 residues. CDR3 sequence reads: CASSLAGRGHEQFF. CDR3 bases: TGTGCCAGCAGCTTAGCGGGCAGGGGACATGAGCAGTTCTTC.

This clone was detected a few times. This rearrangement joins TRBV27 to TRBJ2-7, with 9 bases fitting TRBD1. The CDR3 is made up of 14 amino acids. Germline V gene sequence: CDR1 MNHEY, CDR2 SMNVEV (reference sequence). The V segment lost 2 bases and the J segment 4 bases; nucleotides outside the gene matches: 3. CDR3 DNA: TGTGCCAGCAGTTTAGCGGACAGGGGTTACGAGCAGTACTTC. Its translation: CASSLADRGYEQYF.

This chain uses TRBV7-2 with TRBJ2-5; 9 nucleotides align to TRBD2. The CDR3 covers 15 residues. The V gene end was trimmed by 3 bases and the J gene end by 5 bases; junction bases not matched to a gene: 7. Germline V CDR1 and CDR2: SGHTA, FQGNSA. CDR3 in amino acids: CASSFSGLAGETQYF. DNA for the CDR3: TGTGCCAGCAGCTTTTCGGGTCTAGCGGGGGAGACCCAGTACTTC.

As to this clone: Other DNA sequences in this sample translate to the same CDR3. The J gene is TRBJ2-7, the V gene TRBV28; 13 bases line up with TRBD2. The germline gives CDR1 MDHEN, CDR2 SYDVKM. This CDR3 spans 14 amino acids. V shed 6 bases, J shed 7 bases, and the junction held 6 bases outside the gene matches. CDR3 sequence reads: CASSLLAGGREQYF. The CDR3 region has the DNA TGTGCCAGCAGCCTACTAGCGGGAGGGCGTGAGCAGTACTTC.

This clone has only one observation. The germline gene is not matched at one end of the junction; a read error may be the cause. The rearrangement uses TRBV29-1 and TRBJ2-1; 16 bases fit TRBD2. The CDR3 has 14 amino acids. Germline CDR1 and CDR2: SQVTM and ANQGSEA. DNA of the CDR3: TGCAGCGTCGTAGATGGGACTAGCGGGAGGGCCAAGGTCTTC. Protein sequence: CSVVDGTSGRAKVF.